Shown below are 32 T cell receptor beta chains from a single sample sequenced in a study of blood T cell repertoires in COVID-19. Profiling relied on immunoSEQ multiplex PCR, and the TCRdb table lists in-frame clones only, not all of them. The data show about 300,000 clones, with roughly 89% seen just once and roughly 2.9% held by the top ten. Sequencing was done on a sample of PBMCs or T cells enriched from blood (not recorded which). The receptors were gathered from a woman between 50 and 59 years old who had been exposed to COVID-19.

The rearrangement joins TRBV29-1 to TRBJ1-2, with D possibly being TRBD1 (5 bases). This CDR3 has 13 amino acids. Germline assignment: CDR1 SQVTM and CDR2 ANQGSEA. V shed 1 base and J shed 6 bases, with 12 bases lying between them. The CDR3 bases are TGCAGCGTTGAAGTACGCAGGGCGGATGGCTACACCTTC. Translating gives CSVEVRRADGYTF.

This clone occurred once. The rearrangement uses TRBV6-2 or TRBV6-3 and TRBJ2-3, with a possible D match to TRBD1 (6 bases). The V end was cut by 6 bases, the J end by 8 bases, with 18 bases between. The CDR3 runs to 14 residues. The V gene's germline CDR1 is MNHEY and CDR2 SVGEGT. CDR3 amino acids: CASSPSTGTGTQYF. DNA of the CDR3: TGTGCCAGCAGCCCCTCCACAGGGACGGGTACGCAGTATTTT.

This sequence joins TRBV20-1 and TRBJ2-3, with TRBD2 identical over 13 bases. This CDR3 spans 17 amino acids. The junction had 10 bases not matched to a gene; V was cut back by 3 bases and J by 4 bases. The germline gives CDR1 DFQATT, CDR2 SNEGSKA (reference sequence). DNA for the CDR3: TGCAGTGCTAGTAACATACTAGCGGGGGGGCCTTCAGATACGCAGTATTTT. This translates into CSASNILAGGPSDTQYF.

The chain carries TRBV6-2 or TRBV6-3 and TRBJ1-4; 7 positions match TRBD1. V lost 6 bases to trimming and J lost 4 bases; unmatched junction nucleotides: 14. Looked up from germline, CDR1 is MNHEY and CDR2 is SVGEGT. CDR3 length: 17 residues. Here the CDR3 reads CASSRAALGQINEKLFF. In DNA, the CDR3 is TGTGCCAGCAGCCGCGCCGCCCTGGGACAGATTAATGAAAAACTGTTTTTT.

V is TRBV5-4 and J is TRBJ2-7, with 8 bases that match TRBD2. The CDR3 covers 14 residues. J lost 2 bases, V lost 4 bases, and 5 bases had no gene match. Per germline, CDR1 SGHNT and CDR2 YYREEE (reference sequence). DNA for the CDR3: TGTGCCAGCAGCCTCCGGGAGGGTACCTACGAGCAGTACTTC. Its translation is CASSLREGTYEQYF.

This clone was picked up one time. The chain carries TRBV19 and TRBJ2-7; 7 bases fit TRBD1. V was clipped by 11 bases and J by 0 bases; unmatched bases: 22. The CDR3 covers 18 residues. Per germline, CDR1 LNHDA and CDR2 SQIVND (reference sequence). This CDR3 is CARNRDRARFSSSYEQYF. The CDR3 nucleotides read TGTGCCCGAAACAGAGACAGGGCCCGATTCTCCAGCTCCTACGAGCAGTACTTC.

The chain combines TRBV18 with TRBJ2-1; 8 bases agree with TRBD1. V lost 4 bases and J lost 6; bases outside the gene matches: 8. Germline CDR1 is KGHSH and CDR2 is LQKENI. The CDR3 is made up of 15 amino acids. The CDR3 region is CASSLYRTGINEQFF. The CDR3 DNA follows: TGTGCCAGCTCACTCTACCGGACAGGGATCAATGAGCAGTTCTTC. The full variable domain, with the rest looked up from reference TRBV18 and TRBJ2-1, is NAGVMQNPRHLVRRRGQEARLRCSPMKGHSHVYWYRQLPEEGLKFMVYLQKENIIDESGMPKERFSAEFPKEGPSILRIQQVVRGDSAAYFCASSLYRTGINEQFFGPGTRLTVL.

The chain carries TRBV3-1 (or the pseudogene TRBV3-2) and TRBJ2-6, with no clear D. In germline, CDR1 is LGHDT, CDR2 YNNKEL (reference sequence). The CDR3 totals 17 residues. V was cut by 0 bases and J by 0 bases, with 9 bases left in between. As DNA, the CDR3 is TGTGCCAGCAGCCAAGACTGGCGGAGCTCTGGGGCCAACGTCCTGACTTTC. Its translation is CASSQDWRSSGANVLTF.

The V and J genes are TRBV5-1 and TRBJ2-7, with 10 nucleotides matching TRBD1. The CDR3 loop spans 14 amino acids. After removal of 3 bases from V and 3 bases from J, the junction contained 3 bases not matched to a gene. Per the germline V gene, CDR1 is SGHRS and CDR2 is YFSETQ. CDR3 residues: CASSYRDRGYEQYF. In nucleotides, the CDR3 is TGCGCCAGCAGCTACCGGGACAGGGGCTACGAGCAGTACTTC.

The genes are TRBV19 and TRBJ2-7; possibly TRBD2 for D (7 bases). V lost 7 bases, J lost 4 bases, and 11 bases lay in between. The CDR3 has 12 amino acids. CDR1 and CDR2 from the germline V gene are LNHDA and SQIVND (reference sequence). CDR3: CASKGGAYEQYF. In nucleotides, the CDR3 is TGTGCCAGTAAGGGGGGGGCTTACGAGCAGTACTTC.

The chain uses TRBV19 and TRBJ1-2; no reliable D call. The length of the CDR3 is 13 residues. Trimming stripped 3 bases from V and 7 bases from J, with 12 bases between. Germline CDR1 and CDR2: LNHDA and SQIVND (reference sequence). DNA of the CDR3: TGTGCCAGTAGTATCTCCAGTATTTCTGGCTACACCTTC. As protein: CASSISSISGYTF. Looking up the rest from reference TRBV19 and TRBJ1-2 gives the full variable domain: DGGITQSPKYLFRKEGQNVTLSCEQNLNHDAMYWYRQDPGQGLRLIYYSQIVNDFQKGDIAEGYSVSREKKESFPLTVTSAQKNPTAFYLCASSISSISGYTFGSGTRLTVV.

This clone has only one observation. The rearrangement joins TRBV5-6 to TRBJ2-3, with D possibly matching TRBD1 (7 bases). From germline, CDR1 is SGHDT and CDR2 YYEEEE. The CDR3 contains 14 residues. Between the trimmed V and J ends, which lost 3 bases and 5 bases, there was a span of 13 bases. CDR3 in amino acids: CASSSGGDRDTQYF. The CDR3 nucleotides are TGTGCCAGCAGCTCCGGAGGGGACAGAGATACGCAGTATTTT. The full variable domain, completed using reference TRBV5-6 and TRBJ2-3, is DAGVTQSPTHLIKTRGQQVTLRCSPKSGHDTVSWYQQALGQGPQFIFQYYEEEERQRGNFPDRFSGHQFPNYSSELNVNALLLGDSALYLCASSSGGDRDTQYFGPGTRLTVL.

This chain joins TRBV29-1 and TRBJ2-7, with 7 bases lining up with TRBD1. CDR3 length: 13 amino acids. Germline CDR1 SQVTM, CDR2 ANQGSEA. The ends lost 5 bases at V and 2 bases at J; junction bases unmatched: 6. Here the CDR3 DNA reads TGCAGCGTTACGACAGGGTCAACCTACGAGCAGTACTTC. Translation: CSVTTGSTYEQYF.

The table lists this clone with a few counts. The chain has TRBV5-4 and TRBJ2-7; TRBD2 aligns across 7 bases. V gave up 4 bases and J gave up 4 bases; unmatched junction bases: 17. This CDR3 comprises 17 residues. Per the germline V gene, CDR1 is SGHNT and CDR2 is YYREEE (reference sequence). The CDR3 bases are TGTGCCAGCAGCCCTGACGCGGGGGAACCCTATTGGTACGAGCAGTACTTC. Protein product: CASSPDAGEPYWYEQYF.

The sample holds one count of this clone. This rearrangement joins TRBV20-1 to TRBJ2-1; a weak D match, TRBD2 (5 bases). Germline V gene data show CDR1 as DFQATT and CDR2 as SNEGSKA (reference sequence). This CDR3 contains 14 residues. Trimming stripped 3 bases from V and 0 bases from J, with 9 bases between. CDR3 in amino acids: CSASEGASYNEQFF. CDR3 sequence (DNA): TGCAGTGCTAGTGAGGGCGCCTCCTACAATGAGCAGTTCTTC.

The rearrangement links TRBV19 to TRBJ2-1, with TRBD2 matching over 9 bases. This CDR3 is 15 amino acids long. The J segment lost 7 bases and the V segment lost 3 bases, leaving 7 bases of the junction unmatched. From germline, CDR1 is LNHDA and CDR2 SQIVND (reference sequence). As DNA, the CDR3 is TGTGCCAGTAGTATCGGCGGGGGGGCTTCTAATGAGCAGTTCTTC. This gives the protein CASSIGGGASNEQFF.

This chain connects TRBV2 to TRBJ1-1; D is uncertain. The CDR3 is 14 amino acids. Trimming removed 3 bases at V and 1 base at J, with 9 bases between. The germline V gene has CDR1 SNHLY and CDR2 FYNNEI. The CDR3: CASSEQTENTEAFF. In nucleotides, the CDR3 is TGTGCCAGCAGTGAGCAAACAGAGAACACTGAAGCTTTCTTT.

There are a few counts of this clone. The V gene is TRBV11-2, the J gene TRBJ2-7; no reliable D call. Trimming left V 3 bases short and J 5 bases short, with 17 bases between. This CDR3 has 15 residues. From germline, CDR1 is SGHAT and CDR2 FQNNGV. CDR3 sequence reads: CASSFWAEDNDEQYF. The CDR3 region has the DNA TGTGCCAGCAGCTTTTGGGCAGAAGATAACGACGAGCAGTACTTC.

The chain joins TRBV5-1 to TRBJ2-1, with D unclear. CDR1 is SGHRS, CDR2 YFSETQ, per germline. This CDR3 comprises 15 residues. V lost 3 bases and J lost 8, with 18 bases in between. DNA for the CDR3: TGCGCCAGCAGCTCAAGCTTGGGCAATAACGATGAGCAGTTCTTC. Its protein is CASSSSLGNNDEQFF. Combining the CDR3 with reference TRBV5-1 and TRBJ2-1 gives the whole variable domain KAGVTQTPRYLIKTRGQQVTLSCSPISGHRSVSWYQQTPGQGLQFLFEYFSETQRNKGNFPGRFSGRQFSNSRSEMNVSTLELGDSALYLCASSSSLGNNDEQFFGPGTRLTVL.

The chain employs TRBV3-1 (or the pseudogene TRBV3-2) and TRBJ2-5; the D is unclear. This CDR3 has 13 residues. V lost 0 bases, J lost 5 bases, and 7 bases lay in between. CDR1 and CDR2 from the germline V gene are LGHDT and YNNKEL (reference sequence). CDR3 protein: CASSQDLGETQYF. DNA of the CDR3: TGTGCCAGCAGCCAAGATCTCGGTGAGACCCAGTACTTC.

The chain links TRBV4-1 to TRBJ1-2; 9 nucleotides agree with TRBD1. CDR1 is MGHRA, CDR2 YSYEKL, per germline. CDR3 size: 16 residues. Losses at the gene ends were 1 base for V and 4 bases for J; bases not matched to a gene: 7. CDR3 loop: CASSQGDRVGGYGYTF. The CDR3 nucleotides read TGCGCCAGCAGCCAAGGGGACAGGGTAGGAGGCTATGGCTACACCTTC.

The chain has TRBV23-1 and TRBJ2-3; 9 bases fit TRBD2. TRBV23-1 is classed as an ORF, of uncertain function. The junction had 12 bases not matched to a gene; V was cut back by 2 bases and J by 0 bases. The length of the CDR3 is 19 residues. The CDR3 loop reads CASSQSPLAGPTSTDTQYF. The CDR3 bases are TGCGCCAGCAGTCAAAGCCCCCTAGCGGGGCCCACTAGCACAGATACGCAGTATTTT.

The chain employs TRBV19 and TRBJ2-5; 15 bases fit TRBD2. The CDR3 sequence is 16 residues long. V lost 1 base, J lost 6 bases, and 3 bases stayed unmatched. Germline CDR1 and CDR2: LNHDA and SQIVND (reference sequence). CDR3 sequence reads: CASSIGGTSGGKTQYF. DNA of the CDR3: TGTGCCAGTAGTATAGGCGGGACTAGCGGGGGGAAGACCCAGTACTTC. Full variable domain (outside the CDR3, taken from reference TRBV19 and TRBJ2-5): DGGITQSPKYLFRKEGQNVTLSCEQNLNHDAMYWYRQDPGQGLRLIYYSQIVNDFQKGDIAEGYSVSREKKESFPLTVTSAQKNPTAFYLCASSIGGTSGGKTQYFGPGTRLLVL.

This chain joins TRBV6-5 and TRBJ2-7, with D perhaps matching TRBD1 (6 bases). Germline V lookup: CDR1 MNHEY, CDR2 SVGAGI. Trimming pared 4 bases from V and 2 bases from J, leaving 15 bases between. The CDR3 loop spans 15 amino acids. The CDR3 here is CASSSIGDNTYEQYF. CDR3 sequence (DNA): TGTGCCAGCAGTTCGATCGGGGACAACACCTACGAGCAGTACTTC.

The chain employs TRBV30 and TRBJ1-5; the D is unclear. The V end lost 1 base, the J end lost 1 base, and 5 bases lay between the germline ends. The CDR3 spans 13 residues. Germline CDR1 reads GTSNPN; CDR2 reads SVGIG (reference sequence). CDR3: CAWSAGSNQPQHF. CDR3 nucleotide sequence: TGTGCCTGGAGTGCGGGGAGCAATCAGCCCCAGCATTTT.

The chain joins TRBV5-1 to TRBJ1-4; D is ambiguous. This CDR3 spans 15 amino acids. V was clipped by 0 bases and J by 2 bases, with 8 bases between them. Germline V gives CDR1 SGHRS, CDR2 YFSETQ. CDR3 in DNA: TGCGCCAGCAGCTTGGCCGAGGGCACTAATGAAAAACTGTTTTTT. Its translation is CASSLAEGTNEKLFF.

V and J are TRBV28 and TRBJ2-5; D possibly corresponds to TRBD2 (7 bases). Trimming pared 3 bases from V and 3 bases from J, leaving 17 bases between. The V gene's germline CDR1 is MDHEN and CDR2 SYDVKM. The CDR3 runs to 16 residues. The CDR3 sequence is CASSFGRGGREETQYF. The DNA of the CDR3 is TGTGCCAGCAGTTTCGGTCGCGGGGGCCGAGAAGAGACCCAGTACTTC.

V and J are TRBV5-8 and TRBJ2-1; TRBD1 matches 7 bases. Germline loops: CDR1 SGHTS, CDR2 YDEGEE. V lost 6 bases, J lost 3 bases, and 6 bases stayed unmatched. The CDR3 loop spans 14 amino acids. CDR3 residues: CASIKGGIYNEQFF. The CDR3 DNA sequence: TGTGCCAGCATTAAAGGGGGCATCTACAATGAGCAGTTCTTC.

The rearrangement joins TRBV15 to TRBJ1-5; D unclear. The CDR3 contains 12 residues. The germline V gene encodes CDR1 LNHNV and CDR2 YYDKDF (reference sequence). Trimming cost V 0 bases and J 6 bases, with 3 bases left between them. The CDR3 protein is CATSRDRQPQHF. The CDR3 DNA reads TGTGCCACCAGCAGAGATCGTCAGCCCCAGCATTTT.

The rearrangement joins TRBV6-5 to TRBJ1-4; D gene ambiguous. The V gene's germline CDR1 is MNHEY and CDR2 SVGAGI. CDR3 length: 14 residues. Trimming cost V 7 bases and J 0 bases, with 9 bases left between them. In DNA, the CDR3 is TGTGCCAGCATAAGGAGTGCAACTAATGAAAAACTGTTTTTT. Translation: CASIRSATNEKLFF.

The chain couples TRBV30 to TRBJ2-5, with 12 bases that match TRBD2. V dropped 2 bases and J dropped 5; count of bases not matched to a gene: 3. CDR1 is GTSNPN and CDR2 is SVGIG in the germline V gene (reference sequence). CDR3 length equals 14 residues. CDR3 amino acids: CAWSRTSGRETQYF. The CDR3 DNA reads as TGTGCCTGGAGTCGCACTAGCGGGAGGGAGACCCAGTACTTC.

The chain employs TRBV7-6 and TRBJ2-5; TRBD1 might be the D (6 bases). The CDR3 totals 12 residues. CDR1 and CDR2 (germline): SGHVS, FNYEAQ. V was clipped by 5 bases and J by 3 bases, with 7 bases between them. The CDR3 spells CASSHREETQYF. In nucleotides, the CDR3 is TGTGCCAGCAGCCACAGGGAAGAGACCCAGTACTTC.